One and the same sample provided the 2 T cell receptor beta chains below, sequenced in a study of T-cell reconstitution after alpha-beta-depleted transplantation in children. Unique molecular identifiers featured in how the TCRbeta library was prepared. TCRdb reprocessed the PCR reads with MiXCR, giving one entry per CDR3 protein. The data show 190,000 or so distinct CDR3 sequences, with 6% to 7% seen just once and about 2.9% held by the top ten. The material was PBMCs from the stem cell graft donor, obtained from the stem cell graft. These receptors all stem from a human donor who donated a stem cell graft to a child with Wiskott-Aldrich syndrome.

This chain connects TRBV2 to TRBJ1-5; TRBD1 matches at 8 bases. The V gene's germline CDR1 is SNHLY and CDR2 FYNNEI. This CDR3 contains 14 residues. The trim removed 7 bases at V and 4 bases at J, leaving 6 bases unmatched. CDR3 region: CASNGRTGNQPQHF. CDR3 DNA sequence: TGTGCCAGCAACGGAAGGACAGGGAATCAGCCCCAGCATTTT.

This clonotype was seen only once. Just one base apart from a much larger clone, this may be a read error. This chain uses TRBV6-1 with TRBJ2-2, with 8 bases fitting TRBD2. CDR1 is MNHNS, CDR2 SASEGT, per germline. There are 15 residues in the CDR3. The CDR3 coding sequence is TGTGCCACCAATCGGGGGGGAGCGAAGACCGGGGAGCTGTTTTTT. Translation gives CATNRGGAKTGELFF.